Below are 5 T cell receptor beta chains sequenced from a single sample in a study of T cell changes during pregnancy in multiple sclerosis. Only in-frame clones appear in the TCRdb table, and some are missing; sequencing was by immunoSEQ multiplex PCR. Counted here are about 32,000 clones, about 89% occurring once; the ten biggest clones make up roughly 10%. This sample comprised CD8+ T cells from peripheral blood mononuclear cells, obtained in the third trimester of pregnancy. Receptor source: a female donor with multiple sclerosis, enrolled in a pregnancy study.

A few counts support this clone. The rearrangement uses TRBV4-1 and TRBJ2-2, with 14 bases lining up with TRBD2. CDR1 MGHRA and CDR2 YSYEKL come from the germline V gene. The CDR3 length is 16 residues. With V trimmed by 4 bases and J by 9 bases, 7 bases remained unmatched. In nucleotides, the CDR3 is TGCGCCAGCAGCCGAGGGACTAGCGGGAGTGGGCGGGAGCTGTTTTTT. As protein: CASSRGTSGSGRELFF.

V is TRBV2 and J is TRBJ1-5; 7 bases agree with TRBD1. This CDR3 spans 13 amino acids. Trimming cost V 4 bases and J 8 bases; bases outside gene matches: 5. From germline, CDR1 is SNHLY and CDR2 FYNNEI. DNA of the CDR3: TGTGCCAGCAGTGCGACAGGGATCAAGCCCCAGCATTTT. Protein: CASSATGIKPQHF.

This sequence joins TRBV7-8 and TRBJ2-1; 15 bases match TRBD2. The trim removed 4 bases at V and 5 bases at J, leaving 6 bases unmatched. The V gene's germline CDR1 is SGHVS and CDR2 FQNEAQ. The CDR3 runs to 17 residues. The CDR3 here is CASSSRTSGGANNEQFF. CDR3 DNA sequence: TGTGCCAGCAGCTCTCGGACTAGCGGGGGGGCCAACAATGAGCAGTTCTTC. The full variable domain, its missing parts supplied by reference TRBV7-8 and TRBJ2-1, is GAGVSQSPRYKVAKRGQDVALRCDPISGHVSLFWYQQALGQGPEFLTYFQNEAQLDKSGLPSDRFFAERPEGSVSTLKIQRTQQEDSAVYLCASSSRTSGGANNEQFFGPGTRLTVL.

In its sample, this clone was seen once. J is TRBJ2-5 and V is TRBV4-1, with D possibly matching TRBD1 (6 bases). The CDR3 spans 14 residues. Trimming pared 2 bases from V and 1 base from J, leaving 8 bases between. The V gene's germline CDR1 is MGHRA and CDR2 YSYEKL. The CDR3 coding sequence is TGCGCCAGCAGCCAAAGGACAGCCCAAGAGACCCAGTACTTC. It yields the protein CASSQRTAQETQYF.

The chain joins TRBV7-9 to TRBJ2-7, with 8 nucleotides matching TRBD1. This CDR3 comprises 14 residues. V lost 1 base, J lost 2 bases, and 1 base stayed unmatched. Germline V gene lookup returns CDR1 SEHNR and CDR2 FQNEAQ (reference sequence). CDR3 nucleotides: TGTGCCAGCAGCTTAGGGGACAGGACCTACGAGCAGTACTTC. Translating gives CASSLGDRTYEQYF.